This T cell receptor (beta chain) stems from a study of blood T cell repertoires in COVID-19. Study at large: The analysed material was cDNA or gDNA that came from T cells, B-cell-depleted T cells, or PBMCs.

How the authors handled the data: Nucleated cell number was recorded as an estimate derived from reference gene primer amplification. Assay used: immunoSEQ multiplex PCR; TCRdb lists only in-frame clones, some missing. Clone size and V and J calls were adopted from that table, with D and trimming inferred from the DNA. Of nearly 350,000 clones in the sample, around 91% were seen once. This receptor was taken from a woman between 18 and 29 years old who had recovered from COVID-19. The source material was peripheral blood.

CDR3 coding DNA: TGCAGTGCAAGTGGGAGCGGGAGCCTAATATCATCCTACAATGAGCAGTTCTTC. Protein sequence: CSASGSGSLISSYNEQFF. The chain couples TRBV20-1 to TRBJ2-1, with TRBD2 matching over 8 bases. The CDR3 runs to 18 residues. The V gene's germline CDR1 is DFQATT and CDR2 SNEGSKA (reference sequence). The V gene end was trimmed by 6 bases and the J gene end by 1 base; junction bases not matched to a gene: 17.